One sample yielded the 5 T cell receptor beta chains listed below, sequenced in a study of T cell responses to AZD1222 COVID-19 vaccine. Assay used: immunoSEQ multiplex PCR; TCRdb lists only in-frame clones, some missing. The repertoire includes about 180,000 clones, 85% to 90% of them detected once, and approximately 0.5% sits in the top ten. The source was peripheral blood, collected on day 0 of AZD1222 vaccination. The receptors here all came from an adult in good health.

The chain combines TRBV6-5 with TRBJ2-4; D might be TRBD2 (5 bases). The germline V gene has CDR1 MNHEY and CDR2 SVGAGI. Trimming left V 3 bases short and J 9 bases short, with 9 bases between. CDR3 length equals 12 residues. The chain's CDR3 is CASSYGGGIQYF. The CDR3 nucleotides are TGTGCCAGCAGTTATGGAGGAGGCATTCAGTACTTC.

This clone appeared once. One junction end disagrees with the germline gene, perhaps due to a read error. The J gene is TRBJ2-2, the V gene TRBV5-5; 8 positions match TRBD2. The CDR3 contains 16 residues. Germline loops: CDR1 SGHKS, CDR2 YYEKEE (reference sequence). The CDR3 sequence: CASSLEAGVNTGELFF. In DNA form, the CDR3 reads TGTGCCAGCAGTTTGGAAGCGGGGGTGAACACCGGGGAGCTGTTTTTT.

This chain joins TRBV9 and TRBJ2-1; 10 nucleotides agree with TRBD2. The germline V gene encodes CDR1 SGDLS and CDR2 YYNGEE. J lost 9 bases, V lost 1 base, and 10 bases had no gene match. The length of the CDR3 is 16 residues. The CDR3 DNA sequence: TGTGCCAGCAGCGTATGGTCCACTAGCGGGGTCGGTGAGCAGTTCTTC. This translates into CASSVWSTSGVGEQFF. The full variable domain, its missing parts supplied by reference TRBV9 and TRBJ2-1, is DSGVTQTPKHLITATGQRVTLRCSPRSGDLSVYWYQQSLDQGLQFLIQYYNGEERAKGNILERFSAQQFPDLHSELNLSSLELGDSALYFCASSVWSTSGVGEQFFGPGTRLTVL.

The CDR3 here is CATSEGGGEQYF. The CDR3 DNA reads TGTGCCACCTCGGAGGGGGGTGGAGAGCAGTACTTC. The chain recombines TRBV10-3 with TRBJ2-7; D tentatively reads TRBD1 or TRBD2 (6 bases each). Trimming stripped 10 bases from V and 7 bases from J, with 17 bases between. The CDR3 spans 12 residues. In germline, CDR1 is ENHRY, CDR2 SYGVKD.

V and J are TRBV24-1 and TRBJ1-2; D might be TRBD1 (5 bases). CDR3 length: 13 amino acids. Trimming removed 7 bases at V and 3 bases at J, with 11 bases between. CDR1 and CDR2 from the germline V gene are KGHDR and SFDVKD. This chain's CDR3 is CATRGGDDYGYTF. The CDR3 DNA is TGTGCCACCAGGGGGGGTGATGACTATGGCTACACCTTC.